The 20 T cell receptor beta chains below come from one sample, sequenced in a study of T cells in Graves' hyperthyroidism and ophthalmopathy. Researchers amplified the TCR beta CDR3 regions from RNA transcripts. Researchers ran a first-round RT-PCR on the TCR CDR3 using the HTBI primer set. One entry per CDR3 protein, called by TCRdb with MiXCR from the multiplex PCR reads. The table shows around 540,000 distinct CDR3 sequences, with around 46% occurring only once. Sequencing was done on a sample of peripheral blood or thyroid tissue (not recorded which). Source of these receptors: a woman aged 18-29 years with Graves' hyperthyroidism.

The CDR3 loop is CATVLRTGAYEQYF. In DNA form, the CDR3 reads TGTGCCACCGTACTAAGGACAGGGGCCTACGAGCAGTACTTC. The chain links TRBV2 to TRBJ2-7; 9 bases align to TRBD1. The CDR3 loop spans 14 amino acids. Unmatched junction bases numbered 9, after V lost 10 bases and J lost 2 bases. Germline lookup yields CDR1 SNHLY and CDR2 FYNNEI.

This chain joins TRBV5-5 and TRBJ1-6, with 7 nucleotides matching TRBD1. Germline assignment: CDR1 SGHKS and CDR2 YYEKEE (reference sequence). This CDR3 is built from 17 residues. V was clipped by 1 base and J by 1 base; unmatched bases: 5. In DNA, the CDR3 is TGTGCCAGCAGCTTGAGGAAACAGGGGTCCTATAATTCACCCCTCCACTTT. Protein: CASSLRKQGSYNSPLHF.

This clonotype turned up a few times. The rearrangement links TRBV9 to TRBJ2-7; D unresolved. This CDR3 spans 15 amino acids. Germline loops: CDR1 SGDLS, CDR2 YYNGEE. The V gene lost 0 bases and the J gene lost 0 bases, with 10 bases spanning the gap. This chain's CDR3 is CASSVEGRNSYEQYF. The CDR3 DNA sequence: TGTGCCAGCAGCGTAGAAGGCAGGAACTCCTACGAGCAGTACTTC.

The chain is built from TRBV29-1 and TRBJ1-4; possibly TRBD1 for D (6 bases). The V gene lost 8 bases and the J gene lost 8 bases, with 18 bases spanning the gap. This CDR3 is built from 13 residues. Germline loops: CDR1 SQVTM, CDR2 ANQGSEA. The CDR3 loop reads CSTQGDIGEKLFF. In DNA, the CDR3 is TGCAGCACCCAAGGGGACATTGGAGAAAAACTGTTTTTT.

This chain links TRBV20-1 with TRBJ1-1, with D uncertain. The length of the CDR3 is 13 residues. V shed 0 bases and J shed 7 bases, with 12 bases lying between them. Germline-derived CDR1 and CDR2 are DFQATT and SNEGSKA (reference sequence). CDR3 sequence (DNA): TGCAGTGCTAGAGATCACTCGGGAGGTGAAGCTTTCTTT. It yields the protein CSARDHSGGEAFF.

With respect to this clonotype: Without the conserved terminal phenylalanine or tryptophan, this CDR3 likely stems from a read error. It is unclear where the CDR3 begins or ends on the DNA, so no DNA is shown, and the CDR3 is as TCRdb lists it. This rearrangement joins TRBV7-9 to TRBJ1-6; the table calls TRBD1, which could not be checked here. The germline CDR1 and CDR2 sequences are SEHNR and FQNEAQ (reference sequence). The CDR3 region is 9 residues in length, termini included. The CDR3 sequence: CASSSTRDS.

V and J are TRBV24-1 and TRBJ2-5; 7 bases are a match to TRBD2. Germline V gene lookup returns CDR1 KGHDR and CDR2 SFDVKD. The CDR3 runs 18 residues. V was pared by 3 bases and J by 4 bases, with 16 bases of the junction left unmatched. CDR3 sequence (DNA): TGTGCCACCAGTGATAGCAGTGCTGGGCGGGGGAGTCGAGAGACCCAGTACTTC. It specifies CATSDSSAGRGSRETQYF.

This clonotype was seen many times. The CDR3 nucleotides read TGTGCCAGCAGCTTAGTCACTAGCGGGAGTTTCTTAGAGACCCAGTACTTC. Amino acid sequence: CASSLVTSGSFLETQYF. The rearrangement uses TRBV7-2 and TRBJ2-5, with TRBD2 identical over 11 bases. Germline CDR1 SGHTA, CDR2 FQGNSA. After removal of 1 base from V and 4 bases from J, the junction contained 8 bases not matched to a gene. This CDR3 region has 17 residues.

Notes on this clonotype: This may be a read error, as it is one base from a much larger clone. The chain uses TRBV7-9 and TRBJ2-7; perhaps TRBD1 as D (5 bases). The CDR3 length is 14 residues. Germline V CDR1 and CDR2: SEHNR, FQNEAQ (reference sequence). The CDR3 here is CGSSLGMTAYEQYF. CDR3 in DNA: TGTGGCAGCAGCTTAGGAATGACAGCCTACGAGCAGTACTTC.

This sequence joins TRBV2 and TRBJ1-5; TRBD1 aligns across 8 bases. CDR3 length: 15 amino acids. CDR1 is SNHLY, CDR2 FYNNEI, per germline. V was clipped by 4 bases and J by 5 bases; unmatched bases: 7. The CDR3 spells CASSGGTGSYQPQHF. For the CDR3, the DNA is TGTGCCAGCAGTGGCGGGACAGGTTCTTATCAGCCCCAGCATTTT.

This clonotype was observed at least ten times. The CDR3 region is CASSSTSRETQYF. The CDR3 DNA reads as TGTGCCAGCAGCTCAACTAGTAGAGAGACCCAGTACTTC. The chain couples TRBV7-2 to TRBJ2-5, with D perhaps matching TRBD2 (5 bases). This CDR3 contains 13 residues. The germline gives CDR1 SGHTA, CDR2 FQGNSA. The V end lost 4 bases, the J end lost 4 bases, and 10 bases lay between the germline ends.

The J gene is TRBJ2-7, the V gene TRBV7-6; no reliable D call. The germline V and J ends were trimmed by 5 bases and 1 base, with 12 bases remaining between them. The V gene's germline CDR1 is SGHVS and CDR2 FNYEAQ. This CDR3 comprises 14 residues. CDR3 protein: CASSPDAGSYEQYF. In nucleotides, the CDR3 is TGTGCCAGCAGCCCCGACGCAGGTTCCTACGAGCAGTACTTC.

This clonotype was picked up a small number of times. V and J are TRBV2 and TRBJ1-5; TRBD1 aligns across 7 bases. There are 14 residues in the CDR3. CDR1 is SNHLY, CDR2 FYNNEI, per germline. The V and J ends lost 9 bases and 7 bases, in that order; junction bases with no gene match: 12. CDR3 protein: CASNDRELIQPQHF. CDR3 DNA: TGTGCCAGTAACGACAGGGAGTTGATCCAGCCCCAGCATTTT.

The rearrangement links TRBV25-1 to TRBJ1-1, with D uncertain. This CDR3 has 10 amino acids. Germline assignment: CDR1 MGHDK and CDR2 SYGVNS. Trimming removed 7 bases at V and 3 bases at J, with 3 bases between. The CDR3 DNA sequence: TGTGCCAGCATTGACACTGAAGCTTTCTTT. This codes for CASIDTEAFF.

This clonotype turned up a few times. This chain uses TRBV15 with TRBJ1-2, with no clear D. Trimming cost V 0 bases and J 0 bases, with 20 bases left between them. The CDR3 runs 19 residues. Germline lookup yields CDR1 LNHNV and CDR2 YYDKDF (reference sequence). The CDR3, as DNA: TGTGCCACCAGCAGAGATCTTTTACGGACGGCGAGATCTAACTATGGCTACACCTTC. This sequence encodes CATSRDLLRTARSNYGYTF.

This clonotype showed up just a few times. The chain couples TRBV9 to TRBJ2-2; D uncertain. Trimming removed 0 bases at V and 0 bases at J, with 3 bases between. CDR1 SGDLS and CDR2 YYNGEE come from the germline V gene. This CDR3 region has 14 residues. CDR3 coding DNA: TGTGCCAGCAGCGTAGGGACGAACACCGGGGAGCTGTTTTTT. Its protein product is CASSVGTNTGELFF. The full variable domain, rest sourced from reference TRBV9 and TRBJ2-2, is DSGVTQTPKHLITATGQRVTLRCSPRSGDLSVYWYQQSLDQGLQFLIQYYNGEERAKGNILERFSAQQFPDLHSELNLSSLELGDSALYFCASSVGTNTGELFFGEGSRLTVL.

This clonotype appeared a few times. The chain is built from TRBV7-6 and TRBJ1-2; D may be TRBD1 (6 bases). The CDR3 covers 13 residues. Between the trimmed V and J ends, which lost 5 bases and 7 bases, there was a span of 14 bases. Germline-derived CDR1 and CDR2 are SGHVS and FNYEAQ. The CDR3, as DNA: TGTGCCAGCAGCCAAGGGGGGCAGGGTGGCTACACCTTC. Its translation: CASSQGGQGGYTF.

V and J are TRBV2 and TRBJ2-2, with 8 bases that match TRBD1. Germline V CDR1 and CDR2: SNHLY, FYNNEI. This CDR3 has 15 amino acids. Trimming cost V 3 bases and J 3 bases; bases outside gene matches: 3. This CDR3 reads CASSETGAYTGELFF. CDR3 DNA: TGTGCCAGCAGTGAGACAGGGGCGTACACCGGGGAGCTGTTTTTT. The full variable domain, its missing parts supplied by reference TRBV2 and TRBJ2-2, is EPEVTQTPSHQVTQMGQEVILRCVPISNHLYFYWYRQILGQKVEFLVSFYNNEISEKSEIFDDQFSVERPDGSNFTLKIRSTKLEDSAMYFCASSETGAYTGELFFGEGSRLTVL.

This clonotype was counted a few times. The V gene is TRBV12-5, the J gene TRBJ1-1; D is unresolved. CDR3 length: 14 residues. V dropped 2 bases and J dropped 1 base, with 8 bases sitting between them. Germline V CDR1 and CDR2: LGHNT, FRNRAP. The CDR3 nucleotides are TGTGCTAGTGGTTTGAGGCGGACGAACACTGAAGCTTTCTTT. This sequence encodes CASGLRRTNTEAFF.

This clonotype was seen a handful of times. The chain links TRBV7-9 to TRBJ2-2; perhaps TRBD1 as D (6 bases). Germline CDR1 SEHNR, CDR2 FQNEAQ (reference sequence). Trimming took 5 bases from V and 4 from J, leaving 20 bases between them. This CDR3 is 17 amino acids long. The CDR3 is CASSPVRGRSVTGELFF. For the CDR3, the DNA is TGTGCCAGCAGCCCCGTTAGGGGGAGATCGGTCACCGGGGAGCTGTTTTTT.